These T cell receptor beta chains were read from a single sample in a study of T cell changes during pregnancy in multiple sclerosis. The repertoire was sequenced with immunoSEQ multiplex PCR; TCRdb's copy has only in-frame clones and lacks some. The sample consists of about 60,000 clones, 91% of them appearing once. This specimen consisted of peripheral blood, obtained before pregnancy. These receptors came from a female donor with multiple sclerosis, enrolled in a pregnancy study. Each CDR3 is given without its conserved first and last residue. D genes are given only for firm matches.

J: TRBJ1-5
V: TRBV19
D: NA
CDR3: ASSPSYQPQH

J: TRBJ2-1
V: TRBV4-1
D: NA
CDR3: ASSQAGNEQF

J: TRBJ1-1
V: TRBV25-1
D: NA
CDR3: ASSPSARGHTEAF

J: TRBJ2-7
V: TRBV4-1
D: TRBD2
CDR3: ASSQALAGGTYEQY

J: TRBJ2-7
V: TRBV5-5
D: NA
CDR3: ASSSAVRTSFYEQY

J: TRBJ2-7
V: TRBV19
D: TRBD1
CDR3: ASSWGQGDEQY

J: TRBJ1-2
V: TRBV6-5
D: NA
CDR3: ASSGAYGYT

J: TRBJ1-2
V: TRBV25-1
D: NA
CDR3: ASSEGGGHYGYT

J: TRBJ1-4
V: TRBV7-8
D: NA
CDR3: ASSFGGVGNEKLF

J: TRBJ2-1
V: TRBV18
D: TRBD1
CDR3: ASSWGTGAYNEQF

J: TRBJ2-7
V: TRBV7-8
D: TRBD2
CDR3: ASSLARVLAGGYEQY

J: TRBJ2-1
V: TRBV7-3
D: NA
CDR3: ASSLGLLGDEQF

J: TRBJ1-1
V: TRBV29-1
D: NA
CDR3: SAGGLNTEAF

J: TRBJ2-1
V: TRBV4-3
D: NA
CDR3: ASSQYGSGKNEQF

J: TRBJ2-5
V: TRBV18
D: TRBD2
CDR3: ASSPLAGEQETQY

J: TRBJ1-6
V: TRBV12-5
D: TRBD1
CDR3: ASGSGQGSGSPLH

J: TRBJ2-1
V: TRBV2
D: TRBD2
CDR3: ASNLRLAGGNEQF

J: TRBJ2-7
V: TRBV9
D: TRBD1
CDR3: ASSRTGRSYEQY

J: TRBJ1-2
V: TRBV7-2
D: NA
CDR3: ASSRVQGPESGYT

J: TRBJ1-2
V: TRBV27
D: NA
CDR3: ASSLSTRGGYT

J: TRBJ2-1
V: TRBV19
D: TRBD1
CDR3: ASSTGTAEQF

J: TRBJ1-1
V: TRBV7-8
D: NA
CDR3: ASSNRVNTEAF

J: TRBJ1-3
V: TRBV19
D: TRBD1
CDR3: ASSTLPTGGGNTIY

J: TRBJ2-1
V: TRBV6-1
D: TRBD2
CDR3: ASSEAGGGRGF

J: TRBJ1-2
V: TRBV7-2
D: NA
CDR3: ASSMNYYGYT

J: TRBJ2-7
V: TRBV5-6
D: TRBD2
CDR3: ASSPGLAGGYEQY

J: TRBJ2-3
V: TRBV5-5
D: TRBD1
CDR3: ASSYGRRTGDFTDTQY

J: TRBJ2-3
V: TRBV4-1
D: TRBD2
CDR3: ASSPVAGGSTDTQY

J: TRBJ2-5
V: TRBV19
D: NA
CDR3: ASSIPARVAETQY

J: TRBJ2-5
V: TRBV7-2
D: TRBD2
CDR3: ASSSGLAGALGTQY

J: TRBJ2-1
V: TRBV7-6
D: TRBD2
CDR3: ASSALTSGGYNEQF

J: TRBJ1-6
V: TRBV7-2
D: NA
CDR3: ASSSRGGAGLGSPLH

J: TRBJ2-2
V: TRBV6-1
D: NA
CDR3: ASSELQLRTGELF

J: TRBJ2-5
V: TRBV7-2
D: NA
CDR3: ASSSGPGETQY

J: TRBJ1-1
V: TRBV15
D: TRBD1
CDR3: ATSRGDRVGTEAF

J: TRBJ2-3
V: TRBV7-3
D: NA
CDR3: ASSLTQQGADTQY

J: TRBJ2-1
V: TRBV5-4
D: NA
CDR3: ASSLDDYEEF

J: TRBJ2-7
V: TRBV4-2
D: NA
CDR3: ASSQTGWNEQY

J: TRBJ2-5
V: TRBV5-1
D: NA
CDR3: ASSPGDRETQY

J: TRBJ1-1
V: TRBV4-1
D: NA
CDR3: ASSQDRYPGTEAF

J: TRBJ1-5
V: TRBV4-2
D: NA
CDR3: ASSQEHGQGYQPQH

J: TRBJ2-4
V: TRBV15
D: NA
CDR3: ATSKTLAGLGGQY

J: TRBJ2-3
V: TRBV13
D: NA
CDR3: ASSLQEGFRDTQY

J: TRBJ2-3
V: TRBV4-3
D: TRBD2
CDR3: ASSQGLAGDTQY

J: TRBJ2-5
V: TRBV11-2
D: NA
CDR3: ASSLVLQIQETQY

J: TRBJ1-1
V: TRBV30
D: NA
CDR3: AWKNSAETF

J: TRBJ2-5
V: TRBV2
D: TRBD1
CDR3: ASRGQGETQY

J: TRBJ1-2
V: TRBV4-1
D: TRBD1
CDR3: ASSQETGQGRVYT

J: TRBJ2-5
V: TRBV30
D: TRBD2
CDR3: AWRTSGQETQY

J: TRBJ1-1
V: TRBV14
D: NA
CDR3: ASSQGGIGRNTEAF